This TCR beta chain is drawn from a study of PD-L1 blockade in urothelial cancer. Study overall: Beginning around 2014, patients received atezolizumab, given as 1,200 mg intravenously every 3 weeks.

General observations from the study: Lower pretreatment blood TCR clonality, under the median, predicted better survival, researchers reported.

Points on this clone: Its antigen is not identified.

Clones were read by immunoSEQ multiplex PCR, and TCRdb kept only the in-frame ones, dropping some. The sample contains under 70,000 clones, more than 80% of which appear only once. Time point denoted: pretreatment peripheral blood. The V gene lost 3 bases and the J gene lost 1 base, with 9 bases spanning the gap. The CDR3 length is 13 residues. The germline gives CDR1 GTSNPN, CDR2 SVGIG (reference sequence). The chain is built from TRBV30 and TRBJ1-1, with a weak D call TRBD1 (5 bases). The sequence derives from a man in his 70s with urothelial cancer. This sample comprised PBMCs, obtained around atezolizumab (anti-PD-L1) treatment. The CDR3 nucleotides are TGTGCCTGGAGAGGGGACTCGAACACTGAAGCTTTCTTT. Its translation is CAWRGDSNTEAFF.